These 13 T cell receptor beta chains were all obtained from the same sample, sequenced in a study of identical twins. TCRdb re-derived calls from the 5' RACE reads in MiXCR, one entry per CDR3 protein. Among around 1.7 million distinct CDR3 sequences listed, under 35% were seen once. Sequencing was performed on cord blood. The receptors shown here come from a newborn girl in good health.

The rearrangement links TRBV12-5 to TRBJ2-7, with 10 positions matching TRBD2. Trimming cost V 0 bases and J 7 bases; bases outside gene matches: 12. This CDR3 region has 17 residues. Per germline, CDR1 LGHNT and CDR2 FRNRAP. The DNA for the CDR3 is TGTGCTAGTGGTTTGGTACCAGCGGGGGGGCCGTTCTATGAGCAGTACTTC. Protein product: CASGLVPAGGPFYEQYF. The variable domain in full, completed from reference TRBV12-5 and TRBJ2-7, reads DARVTQTPRHKVTEMGQEVTMRCQPILGHNTVFWYRQTMMQGLELLAYFRNRAPLDDSGMPKDRFSAEMPDATLATLKIQPSEPRDSAVYFCASGLVPAGGPFYEQYFGPGTRLTVT.

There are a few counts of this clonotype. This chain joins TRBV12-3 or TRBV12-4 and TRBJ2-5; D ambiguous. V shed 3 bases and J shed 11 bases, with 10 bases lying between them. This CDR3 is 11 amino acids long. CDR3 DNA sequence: TGTGCCAGCAGTTTTATCAATGAGCAGTACTTC. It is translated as CASSFINEQYF.

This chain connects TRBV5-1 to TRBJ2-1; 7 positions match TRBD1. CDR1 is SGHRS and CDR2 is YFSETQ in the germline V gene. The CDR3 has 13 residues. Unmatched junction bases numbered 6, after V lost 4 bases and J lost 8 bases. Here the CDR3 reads CASSMGTVDEQFF. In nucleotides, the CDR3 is TGCGCCAGCAGCATGGGGACAGTTGATGAGCAGTTCTTC. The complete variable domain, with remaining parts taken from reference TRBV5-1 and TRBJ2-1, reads KAGVTQTPRYLIKTRGQQVTLSCSPISGHRSVSWYQQTPGQGLQFLFEYFSETQRNKGNFPGRFSGRQFSNSRSEMNVSTLELGDSALYLCASSMGTVDEQFFGPGTRLTVL.

The CDR3 DNA follows: TGTGCCAGCAGCTCCGCCCCCATAGCGGGAGGGTTGGCAGATACGCAGTATTTT. Amino acid sequence: CASSSAPIAGGLADTQYF. The rearrangement links TRBV13 to TRBJ2-3; 11 positions agree with TRBD2. The CDR3 loop spans 18 amino acids. Trimming cost V 4 bases and J 4 bases; bases outside gene matches: 13. CDR1 is PRHDT, CDR2 FYEKMQ, per germline (reference sequence).

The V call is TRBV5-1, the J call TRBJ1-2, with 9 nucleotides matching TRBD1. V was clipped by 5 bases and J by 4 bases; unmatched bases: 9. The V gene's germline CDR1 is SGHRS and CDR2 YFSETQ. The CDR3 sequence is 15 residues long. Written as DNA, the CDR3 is TGCGCCAGCAGTTTCACCGGGACAGGGAGCTATGGCTACACCTTC. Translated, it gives CASSFTGTGSYGYTF.

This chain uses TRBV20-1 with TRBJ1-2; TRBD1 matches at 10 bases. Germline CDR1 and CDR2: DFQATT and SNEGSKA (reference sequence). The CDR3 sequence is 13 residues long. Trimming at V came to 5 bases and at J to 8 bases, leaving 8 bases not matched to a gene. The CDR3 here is CSAAGTGAIGYTF. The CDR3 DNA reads TGCAGTGCTGCCGGGACAGGGGCGATAGGCTACACCTTC.

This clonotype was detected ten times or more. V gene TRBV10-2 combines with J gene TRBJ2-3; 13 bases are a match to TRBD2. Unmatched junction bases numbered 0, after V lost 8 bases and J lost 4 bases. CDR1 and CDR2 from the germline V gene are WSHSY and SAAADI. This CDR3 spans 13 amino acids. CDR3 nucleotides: TGCGCCAGCGGGACTAGCGGGGCAGATACGCAGTATTTT. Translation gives CASGTSGADTQYF.

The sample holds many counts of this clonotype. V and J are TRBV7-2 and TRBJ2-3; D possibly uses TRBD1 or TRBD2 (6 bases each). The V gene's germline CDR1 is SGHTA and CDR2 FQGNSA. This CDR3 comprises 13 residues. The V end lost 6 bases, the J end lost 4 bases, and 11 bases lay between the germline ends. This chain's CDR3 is CASSLGGPDTQYF. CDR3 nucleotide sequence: TGTGCCAGCAGTTTGGGGGGCCCAGATACGCAGTATTTT.

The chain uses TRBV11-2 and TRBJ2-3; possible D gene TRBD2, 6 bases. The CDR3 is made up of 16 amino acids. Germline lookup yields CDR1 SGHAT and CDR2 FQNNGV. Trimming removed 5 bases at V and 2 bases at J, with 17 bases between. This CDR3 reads CASSPRLVGYTDTQYF. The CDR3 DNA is TGTGCCAGCAGCCCCCGACTAGTAGGGTACACAGATACGCAGTATTTT.

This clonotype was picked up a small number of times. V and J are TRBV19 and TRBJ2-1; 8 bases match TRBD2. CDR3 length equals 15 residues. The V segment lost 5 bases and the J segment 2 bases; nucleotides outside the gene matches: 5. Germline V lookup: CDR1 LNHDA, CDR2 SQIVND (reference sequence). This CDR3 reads CASSSDSGAYNEQFF. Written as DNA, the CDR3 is TGTGCCAGTAGTTCCGATAGCGGGGCCTACAATGAGCAGTTCTTC. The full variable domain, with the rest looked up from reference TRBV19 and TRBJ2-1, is DGGITQSPKYLFRKEGQNVTLSCEQNLNHDAMYWYRQDPGQGLRLIYYSQIVNDFQKGDIAEGYSVSREKKESFPLTVTSAQKNPTAFYLCASSSDSGAYNEQFFGPGTRLTVL.

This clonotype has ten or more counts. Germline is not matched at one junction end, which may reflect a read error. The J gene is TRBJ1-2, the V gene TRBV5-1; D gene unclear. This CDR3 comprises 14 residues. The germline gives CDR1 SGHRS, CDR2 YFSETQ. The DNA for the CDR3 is TGTGCCAGCAGCTTAGAGGGAGTTGGCTATGGCTACACCTTC. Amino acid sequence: CASSLEGVGYGYTF.

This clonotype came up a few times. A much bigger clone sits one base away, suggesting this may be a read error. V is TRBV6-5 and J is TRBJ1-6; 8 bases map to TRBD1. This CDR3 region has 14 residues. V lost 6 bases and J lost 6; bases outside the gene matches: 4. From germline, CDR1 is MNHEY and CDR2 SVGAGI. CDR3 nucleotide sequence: TGTGCCAGCAGACAAGACAGGGGTAATTCACCCCTCCACTTT. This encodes CASRQDRGNSPLHF.

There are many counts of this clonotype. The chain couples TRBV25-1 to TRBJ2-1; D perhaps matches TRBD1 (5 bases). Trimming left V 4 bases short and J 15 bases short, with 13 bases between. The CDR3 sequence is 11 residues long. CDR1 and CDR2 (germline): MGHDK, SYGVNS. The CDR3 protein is CASSATGFRFF. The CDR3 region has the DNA TGTGCCAGCAGTGCTACAGGCTTTCGGTTCTTC.